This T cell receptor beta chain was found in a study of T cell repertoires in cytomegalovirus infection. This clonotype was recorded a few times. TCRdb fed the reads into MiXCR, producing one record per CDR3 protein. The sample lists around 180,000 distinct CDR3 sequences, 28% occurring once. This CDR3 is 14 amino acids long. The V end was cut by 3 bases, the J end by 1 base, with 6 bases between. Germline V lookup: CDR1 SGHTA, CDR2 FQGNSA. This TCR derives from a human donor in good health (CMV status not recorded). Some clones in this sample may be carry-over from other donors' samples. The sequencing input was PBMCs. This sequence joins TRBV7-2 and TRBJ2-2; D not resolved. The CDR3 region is CASSFDLNTGELFF. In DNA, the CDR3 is TGTGCCAGCAGCTTCGACCTGAACACCGGGGAGCTGTTTTTT.